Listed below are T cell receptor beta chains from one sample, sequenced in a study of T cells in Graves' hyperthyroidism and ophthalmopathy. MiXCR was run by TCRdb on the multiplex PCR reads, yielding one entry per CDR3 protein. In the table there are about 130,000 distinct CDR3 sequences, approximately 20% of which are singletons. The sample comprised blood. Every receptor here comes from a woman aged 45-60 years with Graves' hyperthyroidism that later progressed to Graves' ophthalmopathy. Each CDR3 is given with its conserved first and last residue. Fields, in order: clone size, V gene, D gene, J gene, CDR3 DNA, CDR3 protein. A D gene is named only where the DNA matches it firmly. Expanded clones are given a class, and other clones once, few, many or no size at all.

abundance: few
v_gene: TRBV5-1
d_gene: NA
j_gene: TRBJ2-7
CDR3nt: TGCGCCAGCAGCTTCCGGGACAAGGGCGAGCAGTACTTC
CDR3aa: CASSFRDKGEQYF

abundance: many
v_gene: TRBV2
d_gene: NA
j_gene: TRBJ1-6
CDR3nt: TGTGCCAGCCGACAGGAGGATAATTCACCCCTCCACTTT
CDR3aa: CASRQEDNSPLHF

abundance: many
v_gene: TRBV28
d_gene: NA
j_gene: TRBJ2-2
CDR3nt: TGTGCCAGCAGTTTGGGCGGGGTGAACACCGGGGAGCTGTTTTTT
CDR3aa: CASSLGGVNTGELFF

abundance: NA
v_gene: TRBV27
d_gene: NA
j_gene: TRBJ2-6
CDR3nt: TGTGCCAGCAGTGTGGGGACCGGTACTGGGGCCAACGTCCTGACTTTC
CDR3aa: CASSVGTGTGANVLTF

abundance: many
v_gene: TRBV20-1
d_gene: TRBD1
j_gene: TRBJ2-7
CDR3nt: TGCAGTGCTGCGACAGGGTACGAGCAGTACTTC
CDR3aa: CSAATGYEQYF

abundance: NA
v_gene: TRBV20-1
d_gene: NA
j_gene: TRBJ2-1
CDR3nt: TGCAGTGCCTCTGACCCCCGGGGTACCAATGAGCAGTTCTTC
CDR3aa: CSASDPRGTNEQFF

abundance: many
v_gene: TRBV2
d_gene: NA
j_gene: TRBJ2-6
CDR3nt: TGTGCCAGCAGTAGGGGACCGCCGGCCAACGTCCTGACTTTC
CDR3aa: CASSRGPPANVLTF

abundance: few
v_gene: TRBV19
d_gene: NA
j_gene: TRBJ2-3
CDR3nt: TGTGCCAGTAGCAGGGGAACAGATACGCAGTATTTT
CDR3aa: CASSRGTDTQYF

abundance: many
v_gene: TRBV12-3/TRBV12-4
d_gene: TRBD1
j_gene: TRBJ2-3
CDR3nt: TGTGCCAGCAGCCCAACCACAGGGGGCAGGCAGTATTTT
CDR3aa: CASSPTTGGRQYF

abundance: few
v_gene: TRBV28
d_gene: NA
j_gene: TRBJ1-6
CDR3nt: TGTGCCGGGGGGCGTGGGGGGGCCCTCCACTTT
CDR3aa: CAGGRGGALHF

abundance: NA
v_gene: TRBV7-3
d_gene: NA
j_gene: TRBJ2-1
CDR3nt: TGTACCAGCAGCTTAGCGACCGAGCAGTTCTTC
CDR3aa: CTSSLATEQFF

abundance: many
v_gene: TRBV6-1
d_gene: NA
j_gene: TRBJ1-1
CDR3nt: TGTGCCAGCAGTGCCACGACTCGTCCAGACGCTGAAGCTTTCTTT
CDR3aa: CASSATTRPDAEAFF

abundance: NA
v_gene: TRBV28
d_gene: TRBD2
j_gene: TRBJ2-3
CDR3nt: TGTGCCAGCAGTCCCACCCGTAGGACTAGTTCCGCAGATACGCAGTATTTT
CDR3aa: CASSPTRRTSSADTQYF

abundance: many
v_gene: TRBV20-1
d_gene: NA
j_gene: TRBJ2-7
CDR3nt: TGCAGTGCTAGCCGAATCCTAGAGATGGAAGGCGAGCAGTACTTC
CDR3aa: CSASRILEMEGEQYF

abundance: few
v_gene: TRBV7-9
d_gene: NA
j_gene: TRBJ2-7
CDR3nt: TGTGCCAGCGGTGGGGTGTACGAGCAGTACTTC
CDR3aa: CASGGVYEQYF

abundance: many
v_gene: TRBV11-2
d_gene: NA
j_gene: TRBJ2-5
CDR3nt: TGTGCCAGCAGCTTAGAGCGAGCGGTCCAAGAGACCCAGTACTTC
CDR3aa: CASSLERAVQETQYF

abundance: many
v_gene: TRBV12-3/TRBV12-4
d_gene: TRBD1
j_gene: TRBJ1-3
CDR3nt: TGTGCCAGCAGTAAAGGGGGCGCGGGGGGAAACACCATATATTTT
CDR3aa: CASSKGGAGGNTIYF

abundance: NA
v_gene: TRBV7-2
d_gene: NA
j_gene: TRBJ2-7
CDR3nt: TGTGCCAGCAGCTTAGTCGCAGCCCGGGAGCAGTACTTC
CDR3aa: CASSLVAAREQYF

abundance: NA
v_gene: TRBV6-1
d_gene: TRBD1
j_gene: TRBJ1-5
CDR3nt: TGTGCCAGCAGACGTACAGGGGATAGCAATCAGCCCCAGCATTTT
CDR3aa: CASRRTGDSNQPQHF

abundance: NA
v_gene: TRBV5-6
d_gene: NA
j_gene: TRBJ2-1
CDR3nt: TGTGCCAGCAGCTTGGCCCAGGTATTGGCAAGCGAGCAGTTCTTC
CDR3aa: CASSLAQVLASEQFF

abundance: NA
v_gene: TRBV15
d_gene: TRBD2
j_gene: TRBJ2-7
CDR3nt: TGTGCCACCAGCAGAGGCACCAAGACTAGCGGGATCTACGGGCAGTACTTC
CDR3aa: CATSRGTKTSGIYGQYF

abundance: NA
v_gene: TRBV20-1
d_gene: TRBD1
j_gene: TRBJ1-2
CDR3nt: TGCAGTGCTAGGGTGACAGGGGGCGCCGGCTATGGCTACACCTTC
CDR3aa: CSARVTGGAGYGYTF

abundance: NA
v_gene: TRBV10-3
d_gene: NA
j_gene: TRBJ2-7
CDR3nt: TGTGCCATCAGTGAGTTGGGAATGAAGGGAGAGCAGTACTTC
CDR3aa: CAISELGMKGEQYF

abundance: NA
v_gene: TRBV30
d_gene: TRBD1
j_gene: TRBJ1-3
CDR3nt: TGTGCCTGGAGAAACAGGGGATCGGGAAACACCATATATTTT
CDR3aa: CAWRNRGSGNTIYF

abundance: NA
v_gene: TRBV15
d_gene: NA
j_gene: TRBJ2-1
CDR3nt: TGTGCCACCAGCAGAGCAGGGAGTCGCAATGAGCAGTTCTTC
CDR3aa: CATSRAGSRNEQFF

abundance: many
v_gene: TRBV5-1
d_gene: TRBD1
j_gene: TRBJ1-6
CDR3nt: TGCGCCAGCAGCCCGGGACAGACAACTAATTCACCCCTCCACTTT
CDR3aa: CASSPGQTTNSPLHF

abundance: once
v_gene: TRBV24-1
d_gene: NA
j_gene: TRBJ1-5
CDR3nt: TGTGCCACCCAGAAGGGACTACTAAATCAGCCCCAGCATTTT
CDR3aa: CATQKGLLNQPQHF

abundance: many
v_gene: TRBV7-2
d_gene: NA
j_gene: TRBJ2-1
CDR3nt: TGTGCCAGCAGCTTAGGTTCGGGAGCTATCTATGAGCAGTTCTTC
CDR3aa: CASSLGSGAIYEQFF

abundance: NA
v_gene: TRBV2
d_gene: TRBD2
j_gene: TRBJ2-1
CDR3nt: TGTGCCAGCAGGCGGGAGGGTGTCTACAATGAGCAGTTCTTC
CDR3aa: CASRREGVYNEQFF

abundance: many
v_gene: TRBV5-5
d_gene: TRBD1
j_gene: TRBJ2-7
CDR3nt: TGTGCCAGCAGTTATGACAGGGGGCCTTACTACGAGCAGTACTTC
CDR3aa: CASSYDRGPYYEQYF

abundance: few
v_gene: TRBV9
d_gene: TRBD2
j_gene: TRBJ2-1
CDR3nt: TGTGCCAGCAGCGCTCTAGCGGGAGAGGGCGATGAGCAGTTCTTC
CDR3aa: CASSALAGEGDEQFF

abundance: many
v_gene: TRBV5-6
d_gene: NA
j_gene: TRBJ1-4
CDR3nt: TGTGCCAGCAGCTTTGGGGGAACGGGTAATGAAAAACTGTTTTTT
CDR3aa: CASSFGGTGNEKLFF

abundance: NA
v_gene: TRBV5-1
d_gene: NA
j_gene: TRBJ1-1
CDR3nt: TGCGCCAGCAGCTTGGCTCCGGGGTATGAAGCTTTCTTT
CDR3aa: CASSLAPGYEAFF

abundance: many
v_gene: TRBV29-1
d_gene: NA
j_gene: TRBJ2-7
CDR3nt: TGCAGCGTTGAAGGACAGACCTACGAGCAGTACTTC
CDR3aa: CSVEGQTYEQYF

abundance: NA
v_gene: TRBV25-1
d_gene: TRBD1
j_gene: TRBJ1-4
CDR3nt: TGTGCCAGCAGTGAGATTAGGGACAGCGGACGAACTAATGAAAAACTGTTTTTT
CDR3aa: CASSEIRDSGRTNEKLFF

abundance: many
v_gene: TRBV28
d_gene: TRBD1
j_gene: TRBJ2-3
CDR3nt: TGTGCCAGCAGTCCTACACCGACAGGGGACTTCCCAGATACGCAGTATTTT
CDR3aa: CASSPTPTGDFPDTQYF